Presented here are 30 T cell receptor beta chains from one specimen sequenced in a study of human T cells and chemical hapten exposure. TCRdb re-derived calls from the RACE reads in MiXCR, one entry per CDR3 protein. The sample contains roughly 32,000 distinct CDR3 sequences, more than 5% of which appear only once. Regarding time point: patch test 3, about 24 weeks after DPC sensitization. The treatment: therapeutic diphenylcyclopropenone sensitization with weekly scalp DPC. This sample comprised whole blood, obtained in connection with sensitization to the hapten diphenylcyclopropenone (DPC). The origin of the receptors is a man aged 25 to 45 with alopecia areata. Some clones in this sample may be carry-over from other donors' samples.

This clonotype showed up many times. The rearrangement uses TRBV9 and TRBJ1-2, with D hard to call. The CDR3 is made up of 12 amino acids. Trimming pared 7 bases from V and 2 bases from J, leaving 9 bases between. Germline loops: CDR1 SGDLS, CDR2 YYNGEE. CDR3 protein: CASSNSNYGYTF. As DNA, the CDR3 is TGTGCCAGCTCAAACAGCAACTATGGCTACACCTTC.

This clonotype has just a few counts. The chain is built from TRBV2 and TRBJ2-1; TRBD1 aligns across 8 bases. V was clipped by 7 bases and J by 6 bases; unmatched bases: 8. This CDR3 is built from 14 residues. The germline V gene encodes CDR1 SNHLY and CDR2 FYNNEI. This chain's CDR3 is CASILGQGRNEQFF. CDR3 DNA: TGTGCCAGCATTCTCGGACAGGGCCGCAATGAGCAGTTCTTC.

This clonotype was seen at least ten times. The V gene is TRBV5-3, the J gene TRBJ2-2; a possible D gene is TRBD1 (6 bases). TRBV5-3 is given ORF status, its function remaining uncertain. There are 13 residues in the CDR3. The ends were cut back, 4 bases at V and 14 bases at J, with 18 bases in the middle. CDR3 DNA sequence: TGTGCCAGAAGCCTTCGAAGTACAGGGAGACTGTTTTTT. This sequence encodes CARSLRSTGRLFF.

This clonotype showed up many times. This chain joins TRBV3-1 and TRBJ2-1, with D unclear. V was cut by 2 bases and J by 8 bases, with 13 bases left in between. The germline gives CDR1 LGHDT, CDR2 YNNKEL (reference sequence). The CDR3 extends over 14 amino acids. This chain's CDR3 is CASSQMSLRDEQFF. The CDR3 nucleotides read TGTGCCAGCAGCCAAATGTCTCTCCGGGATGAGCAGTTCTTC.

Many counts were recorded for this clonotype. This rearrangement joins TRBV11-2 to TRBJ2-3, with D maybe TRBD2 (6 bases). This CDR3 has 17 amino acids. The germline gives CDR1 SGHAT, CDR2 FQNNGV. Trimming pared 4 bases from V and 4 bases from J, leaving 21 bases between. CDR3 sequence (DNA): TGTGCCAGCAGCTCCATACGGGGGTCAAGTCTCGCAGATACGCAGTATTTT. Its protein is CASSSIRGSSLADTQYF.

Ten or more counts support this clonotype. This sequence joins TRBV5-1 and TRBJ2-3, with a possible D match to TRBD1 (5 bases). V dropped 3 bases and J dropped 8 bases, with 13 bases sitting between them. The CDR3 runs to 13 residues. The V gene's germline CDR1 is SGHRS and CDR2 YFSETQ. CDR3 sequence reads: CASSSTGTGTQYF. DNA for the CDR3: TGCGCCAGCAGCTCCACAGGTACTGGTACGCAGTATTTT.

This clonotype was recorded many times. The chain employs TRBV9 and TRBJ1-3; TRBD1 matches 7 bases. Germline V CDR1 and CDR2: SGDLS, YYNGEE. The CDR3 totals 17 residues. Losses at the gene ends were 3 bases for V and 0 bases for J; bases not matched to a gene: 9. Here the CDR3 reads CASSARDSLTSGNTIYF. CDR3 bases: TGTGCCAGCAGCGCTAGGGACAGTCTTACCTCTGGAAACACCATATATTTT. Drawing the rest from reference TRBV9 and TRBJ1-3, the complete variable domain is DSGVTQTPKHLITATGQRVTLRCSPRSGDLSVYWYQQSLDQGLQFLIQYYNGEERAKGNILERFSAQQFPDLHSELNLSSLELGDSALYFCASSARDSLTSGNTIYFGEGSWLTVV.

Concerning this clonotype itself: A much larger clone is a single base away; this may be a read error. The DNA is left out, because the CDR3 cannot be placed on it with certainty; the CDR3 is given as TCRdb lists it. The CDR3 loop is CSVGKGAWEKLYF. This chain uses TRBV29-1 with TRBJ1-4; the DNA was not compared with TRBD1, the D call given in the table. CDR1 SQVTM and CDR2 ANQGSEA come from the germline V gene. The CDR3 has 13 residues if both end residues are counted.

This clonotype was seen ten or more times. The limits of the CDR3 on the DNA are not certain, so only TCRdb's listed CDR3 is given. This rearrangement joins TRBV6-2 or TRBV6-3 to TRBJ1-1; the table's D call, TRBD1, was not checked against the DNA. Germline values: CDR1 MNHEY, CDR2 SVGEGT. The CDR3 has 20 amino acids, counting both end residues. CDR3 sequence: CASTSQGDTEAFFGQGTSFF.

This clonotype came up many times. This sequence joins TRBV20-1 and TRBJ2-7; D call uncertain. CDR1 is DFQATT and CDR2 is SNEGSKA in the germline V gene (reference sequence). Trimming pared 4 bases from V and 9 bases from J, leaving 16 bases between. This CDR3 contains 12 residues. CDR3 sequence (DNA): TGCAGTGCTATCCCCCCGGTTGATGGGCAGTACTTC. Its translation: CSAIPPVDGQYF.

V is TRBV6-6 and J is TRBJ2-7; D gene uncertain. The germline V gene has CDR1 MNHNY and CDR2 SVGAGI (reference sequence). V lost 5 bases and J 7 bases, leaving 9 bases between the germline ends. This CDR3 has 11 amino acids. The CDR3 spells CASSLREEQYF. The CDR3 nucleotides read TGTGCCAGCAGTCTGCGCGAAGAGCAGTACTTC.

Ten or more counts support this clonotype. The CDR3 reads CASSPETGRGYTF. Here the CDR3 DNA reads TGTGCCAGCTCACCAGAGACAGGGAGGGGCTACACCTTC. The rearrangement links TRBV18 to TRBJ1-2; the match to TRBD1 covers 7 bases. The CDR3 has 13 residues. From germline, CDR1 is KGHSH and CDR2 LQKENI. Trimming cost V 2 bases and J 8 bases; bases outside gene matches: 5. The full variable domain, in which reference TRBV18 and TRBJ1-2 provide the parts outside the CDR3, is NAGVMQNPRHLVRRRGQEARLRCSPMKGHSHVYWYRQLPEEGLKFMVYLQKENIIDESGMPKERFSAEFPKEGPSILRIQQVVRGDSAAYFCASSPETGRGYTFGSGTRLTVV.

This clonotype was detected ten times or more. The chain combines TRBV3-1 with TRBJ1-1, with 7 positions matching TRBD1. With 1 base clipped from V and 4 bases from J, the junction kept 9 bases outside the gene matches. Germline CDR1 and CDR2: LGHDT and YNNKEL (reference sequence). The CDR3 length is 16 residues. Here the CDR3 DNA reads TGTGCCAGCAGCCAAGGTACCTTGGACAGGTTCACTGAAGCTTTCTTT. Protein: CASSQGTLDRFTEAFF.

This clonotype was detected ten times or more. The gene calls are TRBV7-6 and TRBJ2-7; 10 bases line up with TRBD2. The CDR3 runs 15 residues. Germline CDR1 SGHVS, CDR2 FNYEAQ. V lost 5 bases, J lost 7 bases, and 11 bases stayed unmatched. The CDR3: CASSLRTSGAGEQYF. The CDR3 DNA follows: TGTGCCAGCAGCCTACGGACTAGCGGTGCGGGTGAGCAGTACTTC.

This clonotype was observed many times. The chain uses TRBV6-2 or TRBV6-3 and TRBJ2-1; TRBD2 might be the D (6 bases). Germline loops: CDR1 MNHEY, CDR2 SVGEGT. Trimming took 5 bases from V and 8 from J, leaving 16 bases between them. The CDR3 is 14 amino acids. In nucleotides, the CDR3 is TGTGCCAGCAGTCTACGGGACTTCCGGTATGAGCAGTTCTTC. It translates to CASSLRDFRYEQFF.

The table lists this clonotype with many counts. V gene TRBV25-1 combines with J gene TRBJ2-2; D gene unclear. In germline, CDR1 is MGHDK, CDR2 SYGVNS. Trimming shortened V by 2 bases and J by 6 bases, and 7 bases separated the two germline ends. This CDR3 comprises 13 residues. The CDR3 region is CASSETHAGELFF. The CDR3, as DNA: TGTGCCAGCAGTGAAACTCACGCCGGGGAGCTGTTTTTT.

V is TRBV29-1 and J is TRBJ2-5, with D tentatively TRBD1 (6 bases). Per germline, CDR1 SQVTM and CDR2 ANQGSEA. The CDR3 contains 14 residues. This chain's CDR3 is CSARTGTSLETQYF. In nucleotides, the CDR3 is TGCAGTGCTCGTACCGGGACAAGTCTGGAGACCCAGTACTTC.

This clonotype was detected ten times or more. The chain links TRBV7-9 to TRBJ1-2, with D possibly matching TRBD1 (5 bases). Germline V lookup: CDR1 SEHNR, CDR2 FQNEAQ (reference sequence). This CDR3 comprises 12 residues. Between the trimmed V and J ends, which lost 3 bases and 4 bases, there was a span of 6 bases. The CDR3 spells CASSFDSYGYTF. In nucleotides, the CDR3 is TGTGCCAGCAGCTTCGACAGCTATGGCTACACCTTC.

This clonotype qualifies as medium-sized. This chain connects TRBV7-2 to TRBJ1-1, with D hard to call. Trimming took off 5 bases at V and 4 bases at J, with 14 bases between the two ends. This CDR3 has 14 amino acids. Germline CDR1 and CDR2: SGHTA and FQGNSA. CDR3 bases: TGTGCCAGCAGCCCTACCTGGCCGGGCACTGAAGCTTTCTTT. This gives the protein CASSPTWPGTEAFF.

This clonotype appeared many times. The chain is built from TRBV4-2 and TRBJ1-6, with D possibly matching TRBD1 (6 bases). Trimming removed 4 bases at V and 7 bases at J, with 8 bases between. Germline V gene lookup returns CDR1 LGHNA and CDR2 YNFKEQ. The CDR3 loop spans 13 amino acids. DNA of the CDR3: TGTGCCAGCAGCCCAACAGGGAATTCACCCCTCCACTTT. Its translation is CASSPTGNSPLHF.

This clonotype has a count of ten or more. The CDR3, as DNA: TGTGCCATCGCTCCGGGTGCCCTACCTAATGAAAAACTGTTTTTT. This gives the protein CAIAPGALPNEKLFF. The rearrangement joins TRBV10-3 to TRBJ1-4; no firm D call. V was pared by 8 bases and J by 3 bases, with 16 bases between. CDR1 ENHRY and CDR2 SYGVKD come from the germline V gene. This CDR3 has 15 amino acids.

This clonotype was counted many times. V usage is TRBV30 and J usage is TRBJ1-6; D gene ambiguous. CDR3 length: 11 residues. V lost 0 bases, J lost 7 bases, and 1 base lay in between. Germline V gene lookup returns CDR1 GTSNPN and CDR2 SVGIG (reference sequence). In nucleotides, the CDR3 is TGTGCCTGGAGTGTAAATTCACCCCTCCACTTT. It yields the protein CAWSVNSPLHF.

The chain joins TRBV20-1 to TRBJ1-1, with 8 bases matching TRBD1. Germline loops: CDR1 DFQATT, CDR2 SNEGSKA (reference sequence). V trimming: 3 bases; J trimming: 1 base; junction bases outside the gene matches: 7. The CDR3 is 15 amino acids. The CDR3 is CSASGETGENTEAFF. The CDR3 DNA is TGCAGTGCTAGCGGGGAGACAGGGGAGAACACTGAAGCTTTCTTT.

This clonotype has a handful of counts. The V and J genes are TRBV30 and TRBJ1-3, with D tentatively TRBD1 (6 bases). Germline CDR1 GTSNPN, CDR2 SVGIG (reference sequence). Trimming removed 7 bases from V and 2 bases from J, with 15 bases in between. The CDR3 sequence is 14 residues long. CDR3 amino acids: CASTGILAGNTIYF. CDR3 bases: TGTGCCTCCACAGGGATTTTGGCTGGAAACACCATATATTTT.

This clonotype was counted ten times or more. V and J are TRBV12-3 or TRBV12-4 and TRBJ2-3; D may be TRBD2 (6 bases). This CDR3 is built from 14 residues. The V gene lost 8 bases and the J gene lost 2 bases, with 14 bases spanning the gap. The CDR3 DNA is TGTGCCAGCTTCGTCGGGGGTGTCACAGATACGCAGTATTTT. Residues: CASFVGGVTDTQYF.

This clonotype was seen ten or more times. The chain recombines TRBV7-2 with TRBJ2-3, with TRBD1 identical over 10 bases. The J segment lost 6 bases and the V segment lost 4 bases, leaving 10 bases of the junction unmatched. This CDR3 is 16 amino acids long. Germline CDR1 SGHTA, CDR2 FQGNSA. CDR3 DNA: TGTGCCAGCAGCTGGGGGCCGGGACAGGGGTCCGATACGCAGTATTTT. Protein sequence: CASSWGPGQGSDTQYF.

The table lists this clonotype with many counts. The chain combines TRBV7-2 with TRBJ2-2; a possible D gene is TRBD1 (6 bases). This CDR3 has 15 residues. The V gene lost 4 bases and the J gene lost 6 bases, with 15 bases spanning the gap. From germline, CDR1 is SGHTA and CDR2 FQGNSA. The CDR3 bases are TGTGCCAGCAGCTCGCTGGGGACAAACCCCGGGGAGCTGTTTTTT. Translating gives CASSSLGTNPGELFF. Full variable domain (missing parts from reference TRBV7-2 and TRBJ2-2): GAGVSQSPSNKVTEKGKDVELRCDPISGHTALYWYRQSLGQGLEFLIYFQGNSAPDKSGLPSDRFSAERTGGSVSTLTIQRTQQEDSAVYLCASSSLGTNPGELFFGEGSRLTVL.

This clonotype was counted at least ten times. The J gene is TRBJ2-1, the V gene TRBV14; no clear D. This CDR3 contains 13 residues. Germline loops: CDR1 SGHDN, CDR2 FVKESK. Trimming removed 0 bases at V and 6 bases at J, with 6 bases between. The CDR3 DNA reads TGTGCCAGCAGCCAAGATTGGAGCAATGAGCAGTTCTTC. Its translation is CASSQDWSNEQFF.

This clonotype showed up many times. The chain employs TRBV6-6 and TRBJ2-5, with a possible D match to TRBD1 (5 bases). V was pared by 6 bases and J by 3 bases, with 5 bases between. In germline, CDR1 is MNHNY, CDR2 SVGAGI (reference sequence). The CDR3 is 11 amino acids. The chain's CDR3 is CASRTEETQYF. Here the CDR3 DNA reads TGTGCCAGCAGGACAGAAGAGACCCAGTACTTC.

There are many counts of this clonotype. The chain has TRBV19 and TRBJ2-5, with D possibly called TRBD1 or TRBD2 (7 bases each). Germline V gene data show CDR1 as LNHDA and CDR2 as SQIVND (reference sequence). V was shortened by 4 bases and J by 5 bases, with 14 bases between the two germline ends. The CDR3 runs to 14 residues. CDR3 coding DNA: TGTGCCAGTAGTAAACGAGCGGGACAGGAGACCCAGTACTTC. As protein: CASSKRAGQETQYF.